The clone carrying this T cell receptor beta chain was seen ten or more times. Its antigen is currently unknown. These data come from a study of neurological immune-mediated disorders. Study conclusions and caveats: HTLV-1-associated myelopathy had the most TCR clonal expansion, whereas multiple sclerosis had the least (lower than in healthy controls). None of the CDR3 amino acid sequences of expanded clones recurred across subjects, suggesting private repertoires in all groups.

The cDNA was synthesized by 5'RACE incorporating 10-nucleotide random UMIs. TCRdb reprocessed the 5' RACE reads via MiXCR and lists one record per CDR3 protein. Of tens of thousands of distinct CDR3 sequences in the sample, 13% to 15% were seen once. V lost 6 bases to trimming and J lost 2 bases, with 10 bases between them. Germline V gene lookup returns CDR1 MNHNY and CDR2 SVGAGI (reference sequence). The CDR3 length is 14 residues. The chain is built from TRBV6-6 and TRBJ2-2; D not resolved. The sample comprised PBMCs. This clonotype was obtained from a woman aged 45-59 years with HTLV-1-associated myelopathy (HAM/TSP). The CDR3 nucleotides read TGTGCCAGCAGCCGGACCGCTAACACCGGGGAGCTGTTTTTT. Its protein product is CASSRTANTGELFF.